Each of the 28 T cell receptor beta chains below was sequenced from the same sample in a study of molecular identifiers for immune sequencing clone quantification. From the PCR reads, TCRdb called clonotypes with MiXCR, one entry per CDR3 protein. The profile shows 6,000 or so distinct CDR3 sequences, 16% of them singletons. Sample: naive CD8+ T cells from blood, with Jurkat cell RNA spiked in. Documented subset: FACS-sorted CD8+CD4-CCR7+CD45RA+ naive T cells. Every receptor here comes from a human donor in good health. Some libraries in this study had Jurkat cell RNA spiked in.

By frequency in the sample, this clonotype is medium-sized (0.01 to 0.1%). J is TRBJ2-3 and V is TRBV19; 10 positions match TRBD2. J was trimmed by 2 bases and V by 6 bases; bases with no gene match: 8. The CDR3 has 16 amino acids. From germline, CDR1 is LNHDA and CDR2 SQIVND (reference sequence). This chain's CDR3 is CASRLSGGTSTDTQYF. DNA of the CDR3: TGTGCCAGTAGGCTTAGCGGGGGGACCTCCACAGATACGCAGTATTTT.

By sample share, this clonotype is medium-sized. The chain employs TRBV4-3 and TRBJ2-3; 7 bases line up with TRBD1. The CDR3 contains 16 residues. Germline CDR1 LGHNA, CDR2 YSLEER. V was pared by 1 base and J by 3 bases, with 7 bases of the junction left unmatched. CDR3: CASSQVGQGVTDTQYF. As DNA, the CDR3 is TGCGCCAGCAGCCAAGTCGGGCAGGGGGTGACAGATACGCAGTATTTT.

Comments on this clonotype: A clone one base away is much larger, so this may be a read error. The rearrangement links TRBV6-5 to TRBJ2-1; TRBD2 is a possible D gene (5 bases). Looked up from germline, CDR1 is MNHEY and CDR2 is SVGAGI. This CDR3 is built from 13 residues. CDR3 bases: TGTGCCGGCAGTACCTCTAGCATGGGTGAGCAGTTCTTC. Encoded protein: CAGSTSSMGEQFF.

This clonotype is deemed medium-sized (0.01 to 0.1%). The CDR3 protein is CASSQDRLRSGANVLTF. In DNA, the CDR3 is TGCGCCAGCAGCCAAGATCGCCTGCGTTCTGGGGCCAACGTCCTGACTTTC. This chain connects TRBV4-3 to TRBJ2-6; the D is unclear. The CDR3 spans 17 residues. CDR1 is LGHNA, CDR2 YSLEER, per germline. V was clipped by 0 bases and J by 1 base, with 10 bases between them.

Turning to this clonotype: A clone one base away is much larger, so this may be a read error. The rearrangement uses TRBV7-2 and TRBJ2-1, with TRBD2 identical over 15 bases. Germline lookup yields CDR1 SGHTA and CDR2 FQGNSA. The CDR3 extends over 14 amino acids. In nucleotides, the CDR3 is TGTGCCAGCAGCTGGACTAGCGGGGGGGATGAGCAGCTCTTC. This gives the protein CASSWTSGGDEQLF.

This clonotype was recorded a few times. Being one base from a much bigger clone, this may be a read error. The rearrangement uses TRBV7-6 and TRBJ2-3; 12 bases are a match to TRBD2. The CDR3 sequence is 20 residues long. Germline V gene lookup returns CDR1 SGHVS and CDR2 FNYEAQ. The CDR3 DNA follows: TGTGCCAGCAGCTTAGCTGCTTGGGCTAGCGGGAGGGCCATAACAGATGCGCAGTATTTT. It specifies CASSLAAWASGRAITDAQYF.

In its sample, this clonotype ranks as medium-sized (0.01 to 0.1%). This chain links TRBV28 with TRBJ2-3; maybe TRBD2 (5 bases). The germline CDR1 and CDR2 sequences are MDHEN and SYDVKM. The CDR3 sequence is 20 residues long. V gave up 5 bases and J gave up 2 bases, with 29 bases separating them. CDR3 residues: CASSLSDRVGAAEDTDTQYF. CDR3 nucleotides: TGTGCCAGCAGTCTATCGGATCGTGTAGGAGCGGCCGAGGACACAGATACGCAGTATTTT.

By frequency in the sample, this clonotype is medium-sized. This chain joins TRBV7-8 and TRBJ1-1, with D unclear. Trimming left V 1 base short and J 0 bases short, with 9 bases between. Germline loops: CDR1 SGHVS, CDR2 FQNEAQ. CDR3 length: 15 residues. CDR3 DNA sequence: TGTGCCAGCAGCTTAGTCGCTAGCTTGAACACTGAAGCTTTCTTT. As protein: CASSLVASLNTEAFF. The full variable domain, with the rest looked up from reference TRBV7-8 and TRBJ1-1, is GAGVSQSPRYKVAKRGQDVALRCDPISGHVSLFWYQQALGQGPEFLTYFQNEAQLDKSGLPSDRFFAERPEGSVSTLKIQRTQQEDSAVYLCASSLVASLNTEAFFGQGTRLTVV.

This clonotype was found many times. The J gene is TRBJ2-3, the V gene TRBV12-3 or TRBV12-4, with 12 bases identical to TRBD1. The CDR3 extends over 15 amino acids. V dropped 4 bases and J dropped 4; count of bases not matched to a gene: 3. CDR3 DNA sequence: TGTGCCAGCAGTTCCGGGACAGGGGGCCCAGATACGCAGTATTTT. Translated, it gives CASSSGTGGPDTQYF.

This clonotype is medium-sized by share. The V and J genes are TRBV12-3 or TRBV12-4 and TRBJ1-4; 7 bases align to TRBD1. The CDR3 extends over 15 amino acids. Losses at the gene ends were 5 bases for V and 0 bases for J; bases not matched to a gene: 3. As DNA, the CDR3 is TGTGCCAGCAGTGGACAGGAGGCAACTAATGAAAAACTGTTTTTT. Amino acids: CASSGQEATNEKLFF.

This clonotype was observed many times. The genes are TRBV5-1 and TRBJ1-1, with D perhaps matching TRBD1 (6 bases). The V gene lost 3 bases and the J gene lost 3 bases, with 15 bases spanning the gap. From germline, CDR1 is SGHRS and CDR2 YFSETQ. The CDR3 is 15 residues long. The CDR3 is CASSSQKDSYTEAFF. Written as DNA, the CDR3 is TGCGCCAGCAGCTCCCAAAAGGACAGTTACACTGAAGCTTTCTTT.

By sample share, this clonotype is medium-sized (0.01 to 0.1%). V usage is TRBV4-1 and J usage is TRBJ2-7; TRBD2 aligns across 14 bases. The germline V gene has CDR1 MGHRA and CDR2 YSYEKL. The CDR3 consists of 15 residues. Losses at the gene ends were 3 bases for V and 3 bases for J; bases not matched to a gene: 1. CDR3 sequence: CASSQGTSGGYEQYF. CDR3 DNA sequence: TGCGCCAGCAGCCAGGGGACTAGCGGGGGCTACGAGCAGTACTTC.

CDR3 bases: TGTGCCAGCAGCGCCCGACTCGCGGGAGATGCCCAACTCCTGCGGACCCAGTACTTC. Its translation: CASSARLAGDAQLLRTQYF. The rearrangement uses TRBV7-9 and TRBJ2-5, with TRBD2 matching over 7 bases. Germline V CDR1 and CDR2: SEHNR, FQNEAQ (reference sequence). The J segment lost 7 bases and the V segment lost 5 bases, leaving 25 bases of the junction unmatched. The CDR3 runs to 19 residues. The full variable domain, rest sourced from reference TRBV7-9 and TRBJ2-5, is DTGVSQNPRHKITKRGQNVTFRCDPISEHNRLYWYRQTLGQGPEFLTYFQNEAQLEKSRLLSDRFSAERPKGSFSTLEIQRTEQGDSAMYLCASSARLAGDAQLLRTQYFGPGTRLLVL.

This clonotype is labeled medium-sized. This chain uses TRBV7-6 with TRBJ2-6, with unresolved D. Germline CDR1 and CDR2: SGHVS and FNYEAQ. V shed 5 bases and J shed 4 bases, with 12 bases lying between them. The CDR3 has 15 amino acids. This CDR3 is CASSPLVVGANVLTF. The CDR3, as DNA: TGTGCCAGCAGCCCCTTAGTCGTCGGGGCCAACGTCCTGACTTTC. The whole variable domain, remainder taken from reference TRBV7-6 and TRBJ2-6, is GAGVSQSPRYKVTKRGQDVALRCDPISGHVSLYWYRQALGQGPEFLTYFNYEAQQDKSGLPNDRFSAERPEGSISTLTIQRTEQRDSAMYRCASSPLVVGANVLTFGAGSRLTVL.

This clonotype was detected a few times. This chain connects TRBV27 to TRBJ1-1; D ambiguous. Trimming removed 7 bases from V and 2 bases from J, with 11 bases in between. Germline V gene sequence: CDR1 MNHEY, CDR2 SMNVEV (reference sequence). The CDR3 totals 13 residues. CDR3: CASKRTPNTEAFF. CDR3 in DNA: TGTGCCAGCAAGAGAACTCCTAACACTGAAGCTTTCTTT.

This clonotype qualifies as medium-sized (0.01 to 0.1%). The gene calls are TRBV6-2 or TRBV6-3 and TRBJ1-5; tentatively, D is TRBD1 (5 bases). Trimming removed 6 bases from V and 6 bases from J, with 18 bases in between. This CDR3 comprises 15 residues. Germline CDR1 is MNHEY and CDR2 is SVGEGT. The CDR3 nucleotides are TGTGCCAGCAGCCAAGGGACCCTTATAGGTCAGCCCCAGCATTTT. Its translation: CASSQGTLIGQPQHF.

This clonotype was seen many times. This chain connects TRBV10-3 to TRBJ1-5, with D unclear. V was pared by 1 base and J by 4 bases, with 11 bases between. The germline V gene encodes CDR1 ENHRY and CDR2 SYGVKD. CDR3 length: 15 residues. DNA of the CDR3: TGTGCCATCAGTGAGTATGCCGGTGGGAATCAGCCCCAGCATTTT. Translating gives CAISEYAGGNQPQHF.

Concerning this clonotype: The junction does not match germline at one end; this may be a read error. This chain joins TRBV6-5 and TRBJ1-1, with D unresolved. This CDR3 region has 16 residues. Germline V gene lookup returns CDR1 MNHEY and CDR2 SVGAGI. The CDR3 DNA follows: TGTGCCGGCAGCCCCTTTTCCAGCCGCCCGAGCACTGAAGCTTTCTTT. It encodes CAGSPFSSRPSTEAFF.

This clonotype was seen many times. V and J are TRBV7-6 and TRBJ2-7; no clear D gene. Germline assignment: CDR1 SGHVS and CDR2 FNYEAQ. The CDR3 is 11 amino acids. Trimming took off 4 bases at V and 12 bases at J, with 13 bases between the two ends. The CDR3 DNA reads as TGTGCCAGCAGCTATGGGCCCATTACGTACTTC. Translating it yields CASSYGPITYF.

Relative to its sample, this clonotype is medium-sized. The chain has TRBV5-3 and TRBJ2-1; TRBD2 might be the D (7 bases). TRBV5-3 is identified as an open reading frame with a role that is uncertain. V lost 8 bases, J lost 9 bases, and 27 bases lay in between. The CDR3 length is 16 residues. As DNA, the CDR3 is TGTGCCAGCTCTCCGACTGGGGGGGCGCTTTATGCTGAGCAGTTCTTC. Translated, it gives CASSPTGGALYAEQFF.

This clonotype is medium-sized within its sample. The CDR3 nucleotides read TGTGCCAGCAGCCCGAGGGACTTCTACGAGCAGTACTTC. As protein: CASSPRDFYEQYF. This rearrangement joins TRBV7-9 to TRBJ2-7, with D possibly matching TRBD2 (6 bases). V was cut by 5 bases and J by 3 bases, with 11 bases left in between. The CDR3 loop spans 13 amino acids. Looked up from germline, CDR1 is SEHNR and CDR2 is FQNEAQ (reference sequence).

This clonotype was seen more than once but under ten times. The rearrangement uses TRBV5-1 and TRBJ2-3; 11 bases match TRBD1. The CDR3 is 16 amino acids. With V trimmed by 4 bases and J by 3 bases, 7 bases remained unmatched. Germline CDR1 is SGHRS and CDR2 is YFSETQ. The CDR3 here is CASSPGQGASTDTQYF. The CDR3 DNA is TGCGCCAGCAGCCCCGGACAGGGGGCTTCGACAGATACGCAGTATTTT.

This clonotype is categorized as medium-sized. The chain carries TRBV28 and TRBJ2-4; 10 nucleotides match TRBD2. The CDR3 consists of 15 residues. V shed 6 bases and J 3 bases; nucleotides not matched to a gene: 5. Germline V gene data show CDR1 as MDHEN and CDR2 as SYDVKM. The CDR3 is CASSGLAAYKNIQYF. Here the CDR3 DNA reads TGTGCCAGCAGCGGACTAGCGGCTTACAAAAACATTCAGTACTTC.

In DNA, the CDR3 is TGTGCCAGCAGCTCCGGACCCGACAGGGTTGACGACGAGCAGTACTTC. Translated, it gives CASSSGPDRVDDEQYF. V and J are TRBV7-9 and TRBJ2-7; 7 bases map to TRBD1. V lost 4 bases, J lost 5 bases, and 14 bases stayed unmatched. The CDR3 contains 16 residues. CDR1 and CDR2 (germline): SEHNR, FQNEAQ (reference sequence).

This clonotype ranks as medium-sized. The genes are TRBV7-9 and TRBJ1-1, with D hard to call. The CDR3 sequence is 13 residues long. CDR1 SEHNR and CDR2 FQNEAQ come from the germline V gene (reference sequence). V shed 4 bases and J shed 5 bases, with 11 bases lying between them. CDR3 in DNA: TGTGCCAGCAGCTCGCCTAGGGTTACTGAAGCTTTCTTT. It yields the protein CASSSPRVTEAFF.

In its sample, this clonotype was seen once. V gene TRBV28 combines with J gene TRBJ1-2; 8 positions match TRBD1. After removal of 6 bases from V and 3 bases from J, the junction contained 3 bases not matched to a gene. From germline, CDR1 is MDHEN and CDR2 SYDVKM. This CDR3 is 13 amino acids long. CDR3: CASSVTGDYGYTF. The CDR3 DNA reads as TGTGCCAGCAGCGTGACAGGGGACTATGGCTACACCTTC.

This chain uses TRBV7-6 with TRBJ2-1; D perhaps matches TRBD1 (5 bases). V was pared by 3 bases and J by 4 bases, with 16 bases between. CDR1 and CDR2 (germline): SGHVS, FNYEAQ. The CDR3 length is 16 residues. The CDR3 DNA reads TGTGCCAGCAGCTTTCTTGGAGAGCCAGGGTACAATGAGCAGTTCTTC. It yields the protein CASSFLGEPGYNEQFF.

Notes on this clonotype: An end of the junction does not agree with germline; a read error may underlie this. The rearrangement joins TRBV28 to TRBJ2-2; 9 bases are shared with TRBD2. Germline-derived CDR1 and CDR2 are MDHEN and SYDVKM. The CDR3 consists of 16 residues. CDR3 coding DNA: TGTGCCAGCGGTTTTCTGTCTAGCGGGAACACCGGGGAGCTGTCTTTT. Encoded protein: CASGFLSSGNTGELSF.